This T cell receptor (beta chain) stems from a study of identical twins. CDR1 is SGHAT, CDR2 FQNNGV, per germline. After removal of 5 bases from V and 6 bases from J, the junction contained 12 bases not matched to a gene. This CDR3 region has 16 residues. Each cDNA held unique molecular identifiers, and template switching gave it a universal primer site. TCRdb recomputed calls from the 5' RACE reads with MiXCR, one row per CDR3 protein. The sample includes some 300,000 distinct CDR3 sequences, over 9% seen only once; the top ten take about 7%. Note on this clonotype: Its antigen is unidentified.

Study-wide results and caveats: Cross-sectional statistics, not tracking of the same donors, supported the conclusions.

These sequences were also reported in another study, on yellow fever vaccine responses in identical twins.

The receptor was isolated from a woman aged 18 to 35 in good health. This chain links TRBV11-2 with TRBJ2-3, with TRBD2 identical over 9 bases. Sequencing was performed on CD8+ T cells sorted from blood. The CDR3 spells CASSNYAAGGPDTQYF. DNA of the CDR3: TGTGCCAGCAGCAACTACGCCGCGGGAGGGCCGGATACGCAGTATTTT.